These T cell receptor beta chains were read from a single sample in a study of Graves' ophthalmopathy and Graves' hyperthyroidism. Via MiXCR, TCRdb re-called the multiplex PCR reads, giving one row per CDR3 protein. Altogether around 400,000 distinct CDR3 sequences are present, about 16% being singletons, with the ten largest covering around 1.5%. The sample consisted of peripheral blood. Receptors originate from a woman younger than 35 with Graves' ophthalmopathy. Each CDR3 is given without its conserved first and last residue. Fields, in order: J gene, V gene, CDR3 protein.

>TRBJ2-7|TRBV6-5
ASSYGQGNYEQY
>TRBJ2-7|TRBV6-1
ASSEGLADNYEQY
>TRBJ1-5|TRBV19
ASSIRTGRRYLNQPQH
>TRBJ2-7|TRBV20-1
SAWSSGASYEQY
>TRBJ2-7|TRBV7-8
ASSLAFEQY
>TRBJ2-5|TRBV12-3/TRBV12-4
ASSLFVRDQETQY
>TRBJ2-7|TRBV7-2
ASSRNYPGGDGVQY
>TRBJ2-7|TRBV12-3/TRBV12-4
ASSLETGGRNEQY
>TRBJ1-1|TRBV27
ASRSLLGGTKLNTEAF
>TRBJ2-7|TRBV12-3/TRBV12-4
ASRTEQGGSYEQY
>TRBJ2-4|TRBV7-9
ASSGSGNIQY
>TRBJ1-5|TRBV7-8
ASSLRGTVPNQPQH
>TRBJ2-7|TRBV7-2
ASSLAQGTYEQY
>TRBJ1-1|TRBV6-5
ASSYSITGANTEAF
>TRBJ1-5|TRBV12-3/TRBV12-4
ASSWRIGNQPQH
>TRBJ2-7|TRBV6-1
ASSGDPAYEQY
>TRBJ2-7|TRBV6-7
ASTPTSGISEQY
>TRBJ2-7|TRBV6-1
ASTRDPGGYEQY
>TRBJ1-5|TRBV7-2
ASSKGRDQPQH
>TRBJ2-5|TRBV7-7
ASSLVPQGRETQY